A selection of T cell receptor beta chains follows, all from one sample in a study of CD8+ T cells in alopecia areata. Sequencing was performed with immunoSEQ multiplex PCR; in TCRdb, only in-frame clones are kept and a portion is missing. The data show about 97,000 clones, 41% seen once. Input material: CD4+ T cells sorted from blood. The receptors derive from a human donor with alopecia areata. Both conserved end residues are part of each CDR3. A D gene is named only where the DNA matches it firmly. Some rows mark clone size as missing; the rest say once, few, many or name a class of expanded clone.

D gene,V gene,J gene,clone size,CDR3 DNA,CDR3 protein
TRBD1,TRBV18,TRBJ1-5,.,TGTGCCAGCTCACAAACTCGTACAGGGGTTGGCAATCAGCCCCAGCATTTT,CASSQTRTGVGNQPQHF
TRBD1,TRBV27,TRBJ2-6,.,TGTGCCAGCAGTCGACAGGGCTCTGGGGCCAACGTCCTGACTTTC,CASSRQGSGANVLTF
.,TRBV29-1,TRBJ2-1,.,TGCAGCGTTGAAAACGATGAGGAAGACAATGAGCAGTTCTTC,CSVENDEEDNEQFF
.,TRBV15,TRBJ2-7,once,TGTGCCACCAGCAGCGGGGGGACACAATCCTACGAGCAGTACTTC,CATSSGGTQSYEQYF
.,TRBV5-1,TRBJ2-2,.,TGCGCCAGCAGCTTGGCCCTTAACACCGGGGAGCTGTTTTTT,CASSLALNTGELFF
TRBD1,TRBV11-2,TRBJ2-1,.,TGTGCCAGCAGCTTAATGGGACAGGGTGGTTCTGAGCAGTTCTTC,CASSLMGQGGSEQFF
.,TRBV19,TRBJ2-7,few,TGTGCCAGTAGTACCCTGACGGCATCTTGGTACGAGCAGTACTTC,CASSTLTASWYEQYF
TRBD1,TRBV7-9,TRBJ1-2,.,TGTGCCAGCAGCCCGGGACAGAACTATGGCTACACCTTC,CASSPGQNYGYTF
.,TRBV20-1,TRBJ1-1,few,TGCACGGTTGGGTATGACACTGAAGCTTTCTTT,CTVGYDTEAFF
.,TRBV5-1,TRBJ2-5,.,TGCGCCAGCAGCTCTTCAGGCCACCAAGAGACCCAGTACTTC,CASSSSGHQETQYF
.,TRBV30,TRBJ2-2,.,TGTGCCTGGAATCTAGGGGCGAACACCGGGGAGCTGTTTTTT,CAWNLGANTGELFF
TRBD2,TRBV2,TRBJ2-7,.,TGTGCCAGCAATTTCGGGGGGGATACCTACGAGCAGTACTTC,CASNFGGDTYEQYF
.,TRBV11-2,TRBJ2-7,.,TGTGCCAGCAGCTCCTGGGTGAGCTCTGGCGAGCAGTACTTC,CASSSWVSSGEQYF
.,TRBV30,TRBJ1-4,.,TGTGCCTGCGCAACGGATGCAGGGTCATACGGTCGTCCTGAAAAACTGTTTTTT,CACATDAGSYGRPEKLFF
.,TRBV7-2,TRBJ1-2,.,TGTGCCAGCAGCTTAGAGTCAGGACGAGCTAACTATGGCTACACCTTC,CASSLESGRANYGYTF
.,TRBV2,TRBJ1-6,.,TGTGCCAGCAGTTATACCAGGGATTCACCCCTCCACTTT,CASSYTRDSPLHF
TRBD1,TRBV5-1,TRBJ2-1,.,TGCGCCAGCAGCTTGGCCGGGCAGGGGGCGTGGGATGAGCAGTTCTTC,CASSLAGQGAWDEQFF
TRBD1,TRBV29-1,TRBJ2-2,few,TGCAGCGTGGCCGGGACAGCGAACACCGGGGAGCTGTTTTTT,CSVAGTANTGELFF
.,TRBV5-1,TRBJ2-1,once,TGCGCCAGCAGCTTGCTGTCTATCTTCGGTGAGCAGTTCTTC,CASSLLSIFGEQFF
.,TRBV4-3,TRBJ2-4,.,TGCGCCAGCAGCCAAGTGTCAGTAGCGGTCCTAAACATTCAGTACTTC,CASSQVSVAVLNIQYF
.,TRBV13,TRBJ2-7,.,TGTGCCAGCAGCTTGGTTTTGGGGCCCCTCTCCTACGAGCAGTACTTC,CASSLVLGPLSYEQYF
TRBD1,TRBV30,TRBJ1-5,.,TGTGCCTGGACGGGACAGGGACTAAGCAATCAGCCCCAGCATTTT,CAWTGQGLSNQPQHF
TRBD1,TRBV5-1,TRBJ2-6,.,TGCGCCAGCAGCTGGACAGGGGGCTCTGGGGCCAACGTCCTGACTTTC,CASSWTGGSGANVLTF
TRBD1,TRBV4-3,TRBJ2-1,.,TGCGCCAGCAGCCAAGGTCCCCAGGACAGGGATTCCTTTTGTGGCAATGAGCAGTTCTTC,CASSQGPQDRDSFCGNEQFF
.,TRBV7-6,TRBJ2-2,few,TGTGCCAGCAGCCCAGAGGTCCAGGTTGTTGCCGGGGAGCTGTTTTTT,CASSPEVQVVAGELFF
TRBD1,TRBV7-9,TRBJ2-7,few,TGTGCCAGCAGCCCCCGGACAGGGCCCTACGAGCAGTACTTC,CASSPRTGPYEQYF
TRBD1,TRBV6-6,TRBJ2-3,.,TGTGCCAGCAGAGAGACCGGGACAGGGGCTGCAGATACGCAGTATTTT,CASRETGTGAADTQYF
TRBD2,TRBV7-2,TRBJ2-4,.,TGTGCCAGCAGCTTAGTTAGCGGGGGGACCAAAAACATTCAGTACTTC,CASSLVSGGTKNIQYF
TRBD1,TRBV5-4,TRBJ2-7,few,TGTGCCAGCAGCGCACAGGGGGGCTACTACGAGCAGTACTTC,CASSAQGGYYEQYF
.,TRBV18,TRBJ2-7,.,TGTGCCAGCTCACCATTCGAGCAGTACTTC,CASSPFEQYF
TRBD2,TRBV7-2,TRBJ2-7,few,TGTGCCAGCAGCCGGACTAGCGGGAGCAACTACGAGCAGTACTTC,CASSRTSGSNYEQYF
TRBD2,TRBV27,TRBJ2-5,few,TGTGCCAGCAGTTTTTTTGGGACTAGTCTTGAGACCCAGTACTTC,CASSFFGTSLETQYF
.,TRBV25-1,TRBJ1-1,few,TGTGCCAGCCGACAGAATTTAAACACTGAAGCTTTCTTT,CASRQNLNTEAFF
TRBD2,TRBV28,TRBJ2-3,few,TGTGCCAGCAGTTTAGGAAACGGACTAGCGGGAGGAAGAGATACGCAGTATTTT,CASSLGNGLAGGRDTQYF
.,TRBV29-1,TRBJ1-1,few,TGCAGCGTTGTGGGGGGTACTGAAGCTTTCTTT,CSVVGGTEAFF
.,TRBV19,TRBJ1-1,many,TGTGCCATTCAAGGGGCGAAGGGCGCTGAAGCTTTCTTT,CAIQGAKGAEAFF
TRBD1,TRBV18,TRBJ1-6,few,TGTGCCAGCTCACCGGGACAGACACGTTCACCCCTCCACTTT,CASSPGQTRSPLHF
TRBD1,TRBV6-5,TRBJ2-3,.,TGTGCCAGCAGTTCCAAGGGACAGGGGGCAGGAGATACGCAGTATTTT,CASSSKGQGAGDTQYF
.,TRBV30,TRBJ2-6,.,TGTGCCTGGAGACAGACTGGGGCCAACGTCCTGACTTTC,CAWRQTGANVLTF
.,TRBV28,TRBJ1-2,.,TGTGCCAGCAGTTTTTCAGCCGTTTCGGCTGGCTACACCTTC,CASSFSAVSAGYTF
TRBD1,TRBV4-2,TRBJ2-1,.,TGTGCCAGCAGCCAAAACCTGGGACAGTGGGAGCAGTTCTTC,CASSQNLGQWEQFF
.,TRBV5-6,TRBJ2-3,.,TGTGCCAGCAGCTTGAACCGAGCTTTTACAGATACGCAGTATTTT,CASSLNRAFTDTQYF
.,TRBV30,TRBJ1-1,.,TGTGCCTGGAGTGTACTTGGGGGGAACACTGAAGCTTTCTTT,CAWSVLGGNTEAFF
.,TRBV28,TRBJ2-7,.,TGTGCCAGCAGTTCTCCGGGGATTTCGTACGAGCAGTACTTC,CASSSPGISYEQYF